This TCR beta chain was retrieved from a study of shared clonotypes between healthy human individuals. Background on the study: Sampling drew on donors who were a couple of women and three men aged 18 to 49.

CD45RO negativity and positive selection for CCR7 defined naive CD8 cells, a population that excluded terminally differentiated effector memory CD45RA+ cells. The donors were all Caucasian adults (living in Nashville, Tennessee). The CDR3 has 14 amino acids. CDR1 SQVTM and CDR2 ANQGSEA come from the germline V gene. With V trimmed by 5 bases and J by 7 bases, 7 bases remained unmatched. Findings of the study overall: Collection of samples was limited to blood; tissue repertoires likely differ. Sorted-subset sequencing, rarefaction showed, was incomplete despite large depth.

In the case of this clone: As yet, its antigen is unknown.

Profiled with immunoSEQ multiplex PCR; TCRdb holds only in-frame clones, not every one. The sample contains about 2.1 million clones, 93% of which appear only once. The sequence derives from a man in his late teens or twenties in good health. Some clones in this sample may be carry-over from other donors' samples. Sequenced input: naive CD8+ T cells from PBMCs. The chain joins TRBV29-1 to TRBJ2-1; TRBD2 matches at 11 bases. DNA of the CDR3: TGCAGCGTTCGGTCACTAGCGGGAGTTAATGAGCAGTTCTTC. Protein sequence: CSVRSLAGVNEQFF.